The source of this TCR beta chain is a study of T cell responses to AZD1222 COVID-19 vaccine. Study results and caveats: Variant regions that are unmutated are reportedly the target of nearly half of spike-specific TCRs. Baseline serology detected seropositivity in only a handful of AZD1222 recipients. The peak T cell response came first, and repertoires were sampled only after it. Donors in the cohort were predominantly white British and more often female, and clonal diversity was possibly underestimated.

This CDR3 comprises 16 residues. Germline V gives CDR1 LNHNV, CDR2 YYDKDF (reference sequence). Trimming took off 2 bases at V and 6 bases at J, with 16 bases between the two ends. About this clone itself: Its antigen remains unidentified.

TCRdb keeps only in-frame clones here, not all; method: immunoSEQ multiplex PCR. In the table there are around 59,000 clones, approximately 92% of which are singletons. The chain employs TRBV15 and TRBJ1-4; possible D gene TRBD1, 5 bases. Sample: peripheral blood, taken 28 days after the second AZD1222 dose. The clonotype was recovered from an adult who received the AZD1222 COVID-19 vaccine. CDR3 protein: CATSRSRDEFDEKLFF. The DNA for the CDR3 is TGTGCCACCAGCAGATCTCGGGACGAATTTGATGAAAAACTGTTTTTT.